The entry below gives a single T cell receptor beta chain sequence along with its context. This sample was taken from a study of shared clonotypes between healthy human individuals. Only CD45RO-negative cells positively selected for CCR7 counted as naive CD8 cells, so terminally differentiated effector memory CD45RA+ cells were excluded. TCRdb's copy holds only in-frame clones and misses some; the assay was immunoSEQ multiplex PCR. The sample includes millions of clones, approximately 94% of them seen just once. The CDR3 runs 15 residues. The source of this sequence is a man aged 18 to 30 in good health. V usage is TRBV21-1 and J usage is TRBJ2-7; the table's D call TRBD1 went unverified against the DNA. TRBV21-1 is annotated as a pseudogene. Material for sequencing was naive CD8+ T cells sorted from blood. The CDR3 here is CASSKRAYREYEQYF. The DNA for the CDR3 is TGTGCCAGCAGCAAACGGGCCTACAGGGAGTACGAGCAGTACTTC.